A selection of T cell receptor beta chains follows, all from one sample in a study of identifying expanded T cells in peripheral blood. Sequencing was performed with immunoSEQ multiplex PCR; in TCRdb, only in-frame clones are kept and a portion is missing. In the table there are about 85,000 clones, 75% to 90% of which are singletons. Material for sequencing was blood. These receptors originate from a person aged 18 to 75 in good health. CDR3s include the opening cysteine and the closing phenylalanine or tryptophan. A D gene is named only where the DNA matches it firmly. Clone sizes are given selectively: once, few, many, or a class where the clone is expanded.

clone size,J gene,D gene,V gene,CDR3 DNA,CDR3 protein
.,TRBJ2-1,TRBD2,TRBV7-2,TGTGCCAGCAGCTTTAGCGGGAGCGGCTACAATGAGCAGTTCTTC,CASSFSGSGYNEQFF
.,TRBJ2-7,TRBD2,TRBV11-2,TGTGCCAGCAGCCTAGATGGGGGGGTGAGCTCCTACGAGCAGTACTTC,CASSLDGGVSSYEQYF
.,TRBJ1-1,TRBD1,TRBV20-1,TGCAGTGCTTCGACAGGGGGTCTCTGTTTCTTT,CSASTGGLCFF
.,TRBJ2-5,.,TRBV15,TGTGCCACCAGTCCGATGATCCAATCGCACCAAGAGACCCAGTACTTC,CATSPMIQSHQETQYF
.,TRBJ2-7,.,TRBV6-6,TGTGCCAGCAGTTACTTGCGGGAGCAGTACTTC,CASSYLREQYF
few,TRBJ2-1,TRBD2,TRBV7-8,TGTGCCAGCAGCCGACTAGCAGGCAATGAGCAGTTCTTC,CASSRLAGNEQFF
.,TRBJ1-2,.,TRBV5-1,TGCGCCAGCAGTCAAAGGCCTACAGGGTCTGGTGAGTCCTATGGCTACACCTTC,CASSQRPTGSGESYGYTF
.,TRBJ2-3,.,TRBV7-9,TGTGCCAGCAGCTTAAAACCCCGGGATCCTAGTTTGGGGGAGACGCAGTATTTT,CASSLKPRDPSLGETQYF
.,TRBJ1-2,.,TRBV5-6,TGTGCCAGCAGCAGGTCTCTGTATGGCTACACCTTC,CASSRSLYGYTF
once,TRBJ2-1,TRBD2,TRBV7-9,TGTGCCAGCAGCTTAAGGGCTAGCGGGTACAATGAGCAGTTCTTC,CASSLRASGYNEQFF
.,TRBJ2-1,TRBD2,TRBV4-1,TGCGCCAGCAGCCAAGATCTGGGGGAGGGCCGTAATGAGCAGTTCTTC,CASSQDLGEGRNEQFF
.,TRBJ1-3,.,TRBV7-2,TGTGCCAGCAGCTTAGAAGGCTCTGGAAACACCATATATTTT,CASSLEGSGNTIYF
.,TRBJ2-1,TRBD2,TRBV13,TGTGCCAGCAGCTCGGTAGGAGCGGGAGGGAGGGAGCAGTTCTTC,CASSSVGAGGREQFF
once,TRBJ2-3,TRBD2,TRBV5-1,TGCGCCAGCAGTTCACTAGCGGGATTCACAGATACGCAGTATTTT,CASSSLAGFTDTQYF
.,TRBJ2-1,TRBD2,TRBV29-1,TGCAGCGTTGAACCCGGGAGGGCCGGTGAGCAGTTCTTC,CSVEPGRAGEQFF
.,TRBJ2-7,TRBD2,TRBV5-5,TGTGCCAGCAGCTTGGATCTTGGGACTAGCGTCGGCGAGCAGTACTTC,CASSLDLGTSVGEQYF
once,TRBJ2-3,.,TRBV7-2,TGTGCCAGCAGCTTAGGGCGGAACACAGATACGCAGTATTTT,CASSLGRNTDTQYF
.,TRBJ2-5,.,TRBV18,TGTGCCAGCTCACCAGGGCAGGGTCACCAAGAGACCCAGTACTTC,CASSPGQGHQETQYF
.,TRBJ1-1,.,TRBV28,TGTGCCAGCAGTTTAACGTTCGGGGGCGTTGGTGAAGCTTTCTTT,CASSLTFGGVGEAFF
.,TRBJ1-3,.,TRBV2,TGTGCCAGCAGTGAGGACGAGGCGGGAAACACCATATATTTT,CASSEDEAGNTIYF
.,TRBJ2-4,.,TRBV10-3,TGTGCCATCAGCCCCGGGACTGGGGCCAAAAACATTCAGTACTTC,CAISPGTGAKNIQYF
.,TRBJ1-1,.,TRBV5-1,TGCGCCAGCAGGTTCGGCCCGAACACTGAAGCTTTCTTT,CASRFGPNTEAFF
.,TRBJ1-5,.,TRBV19,TGTGCCAGTAGTTACAGGGTTGGGGGCAATCAGCCCCAGCATTTT,CASSYRVGGNQPQHF
.,TRBJ2-7,.,TRBV18,TGTGCCAGCTCACCGGACCGGAGCTCCTACGAGCAGTACTTC,CASSPDRSSYEQYF